This T cell receptor (beta chain) emerged from a study of CD8+ T cells in alopecia areata. The CDR3 consists of 16 residues. Germline V gene lookup returns CDR1 LGHNA and CDR2 YNLKQL (reference sequence). V lost 4 bases and J lost 0; bases outside the gene matches: 6. Extracted from the samples, RNA was reverse transcribed into cDNA to serve as the sequencing template. Method: immunoSEQ multiplex PCR; TCRdb's copy keeps in-frame clones and lacks some. Altogether about 270,000 clones were found in the sample, and no singletons occur. Sorting used CD4, CD8alpha, NKG2D, NKG2ACE and other markers on pooled cutaneous lymph node cells. Points on this clone: Mouse gene names and germline throughout. The read ends 4 residues before the CDR3 terminus; that terminus is restored from the germline J gene.

Source material: CD4+ T cells sorted from a lymph node. The rearrangement uses TRBV5 and TRBJ2-3, with 8 bases aligning to TRBD2. This clonotype originated in a C3H/HeJ mouse with alopecia areata. The strain's MHC haplotype is H2-k. The sequenced CDR3 bases are TGTGCCAGCAGCCCCCGGGACTGGAGTAGTGCAGAA. This encodes CASSPRDWSSAE. The entire CDR3 reads CASSPRDWSSAETLYF.